This T cell receptor (beta chain) was documented in a study of T cell repertoires in cytomegalovirus infection. With 0 bases removed from V and 2 bases from J, the gap between germline ends came to 18 bases. The CDR3 covers 18 residues. Germline CDR1 is SGDLS and CDR2 is YYNGEE. TCRdb independently ran MiXCR on the reads; one entry per CDR3 protein. The sample contains about 480,000 distinct CDR3 sequences, around 30% of which appear only once. Of note for this clonotype: Its target is unknown.

J is TRBJ2-1 and V is TRBV9; D perhaps matches TRBD2 (6 bases). Sample: cultured PBMCs, taken from culture after CMV antigen stimulation. This sequence originates from a human donor in good health (CMV status not recorded). Some clones in this sample may be carry-over from other donors' samples. The CDR3: CASSVEEERVPPYNEQFF. Written as DNA, the CDR3 is TGTGCCAGCAGCGTAGAGGAGGAGCGGGTCCCGCCCTACAATGAGCAGTTCTTC.